This T cell receptor (beta chain) was identified during a study of CD4 and CD8 cells across lung adenocarcinoma regions. The ends were cut back, 3 bases at V and 0 bases at J, with 12 bases in the middle. The germline CDR1 and CDR2 sequences are SGDLS and YYNGEE. The CDR3 has 15 residues. Each CDR3 protein gets one entry after TCRdb re-called the PCR reads with MiXCR. The sample yields some 9,700 distinct CDR3 sequences, about half seen once. Sequencing used CD8+ T cells from the margin of a lung tumor. The TCR originated in a female donor with lung adenocarcinoma. The CD4 and CD8 labels of this study may be unreliable. V usage is TRBV9 and J usage is TRBJ1-1, with D possibly being TRBD1 (6 bases). The CDR3 DNA is TGTGCCAGCAGCGCCTTGGACAGATTGAACACTGAAGCTTTCTTT. Amino acid sequence: CASSALDRLNTEAFF.